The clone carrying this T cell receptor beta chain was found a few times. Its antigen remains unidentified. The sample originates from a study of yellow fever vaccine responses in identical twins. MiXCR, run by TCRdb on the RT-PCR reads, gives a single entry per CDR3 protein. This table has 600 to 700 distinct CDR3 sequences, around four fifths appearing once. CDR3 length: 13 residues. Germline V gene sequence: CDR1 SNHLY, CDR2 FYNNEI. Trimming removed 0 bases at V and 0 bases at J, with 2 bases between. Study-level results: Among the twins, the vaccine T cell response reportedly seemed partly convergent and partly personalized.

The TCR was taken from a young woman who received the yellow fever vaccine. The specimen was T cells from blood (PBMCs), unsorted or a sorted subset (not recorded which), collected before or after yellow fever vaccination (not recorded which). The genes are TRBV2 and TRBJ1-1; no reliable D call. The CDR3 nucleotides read TGTGCCAGCAGTGAAGCCATGAACACTGAAGCTTTCTTT. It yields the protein CASSEAMNTEAFF.